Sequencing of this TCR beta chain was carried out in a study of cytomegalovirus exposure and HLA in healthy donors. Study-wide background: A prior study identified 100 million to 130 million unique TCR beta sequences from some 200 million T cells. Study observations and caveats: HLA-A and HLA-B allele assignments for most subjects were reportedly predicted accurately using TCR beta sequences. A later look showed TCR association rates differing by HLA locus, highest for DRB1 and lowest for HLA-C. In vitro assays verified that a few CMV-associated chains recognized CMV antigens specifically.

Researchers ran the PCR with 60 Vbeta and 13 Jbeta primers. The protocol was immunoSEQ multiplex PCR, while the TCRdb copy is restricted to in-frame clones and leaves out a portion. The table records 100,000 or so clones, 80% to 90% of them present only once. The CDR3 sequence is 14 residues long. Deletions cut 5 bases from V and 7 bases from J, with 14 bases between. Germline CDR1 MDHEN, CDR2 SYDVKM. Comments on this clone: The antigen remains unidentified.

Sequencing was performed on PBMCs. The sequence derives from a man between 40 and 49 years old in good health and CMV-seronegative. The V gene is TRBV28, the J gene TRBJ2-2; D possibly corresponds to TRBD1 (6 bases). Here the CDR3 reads CASSLPGVDGELFF. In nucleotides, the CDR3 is TGTGCCAGCAGTCTACCAGGGGTGGACGGGGAGCTGTTTTTT.